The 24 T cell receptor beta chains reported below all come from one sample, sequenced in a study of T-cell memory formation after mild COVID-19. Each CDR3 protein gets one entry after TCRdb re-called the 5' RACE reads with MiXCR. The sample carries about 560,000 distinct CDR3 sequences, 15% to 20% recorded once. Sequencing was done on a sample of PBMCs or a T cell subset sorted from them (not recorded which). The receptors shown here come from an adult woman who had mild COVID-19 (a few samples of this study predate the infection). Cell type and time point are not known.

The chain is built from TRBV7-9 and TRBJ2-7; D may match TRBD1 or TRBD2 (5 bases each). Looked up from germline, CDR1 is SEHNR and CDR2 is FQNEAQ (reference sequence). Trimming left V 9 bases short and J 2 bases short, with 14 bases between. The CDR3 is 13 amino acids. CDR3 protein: CASAGTETYEQYF. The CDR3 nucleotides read TGTGCCAGTGCCGGGACGGAGACCTACGAGCAGTACTTC.

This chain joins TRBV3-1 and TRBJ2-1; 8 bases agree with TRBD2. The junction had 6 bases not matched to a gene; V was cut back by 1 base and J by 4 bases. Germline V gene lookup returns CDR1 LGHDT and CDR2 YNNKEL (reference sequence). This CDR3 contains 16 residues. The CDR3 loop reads CASSQVFLAGYNEQFF. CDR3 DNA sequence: TGTGCCAGCAGCCAAGTATTCCTAGCGGGTTACAATGAGCAGTTCTTC.

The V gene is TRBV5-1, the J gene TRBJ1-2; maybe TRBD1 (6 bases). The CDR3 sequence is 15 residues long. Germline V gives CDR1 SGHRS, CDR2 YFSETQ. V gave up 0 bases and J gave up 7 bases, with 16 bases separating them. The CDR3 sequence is CASSLGGQSLVGYTF. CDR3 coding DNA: TGCGCCAGCAGCTTGGGTGGACAGAGCCTTGTTGGCTACACCTTC.

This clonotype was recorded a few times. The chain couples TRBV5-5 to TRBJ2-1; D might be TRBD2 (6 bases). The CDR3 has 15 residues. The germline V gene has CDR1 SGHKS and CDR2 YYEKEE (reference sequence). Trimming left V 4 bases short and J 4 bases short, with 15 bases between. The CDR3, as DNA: TGTGCCAGCAGCCCCCGGGAGAAGGAATACAATGAGCAGTTCTTC. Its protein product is CASSPREKEYNEQFF.

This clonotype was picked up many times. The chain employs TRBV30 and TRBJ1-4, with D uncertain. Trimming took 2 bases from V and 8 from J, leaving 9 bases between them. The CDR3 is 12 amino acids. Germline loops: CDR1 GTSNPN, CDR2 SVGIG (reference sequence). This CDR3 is CAWSMLREKLFF. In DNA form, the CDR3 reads TGTGCCTGGAGTATGCTGAGGGAAAAACTGTTTTTT.

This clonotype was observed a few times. The CDR3: CSARRGGSNEKLFF. As DNA, the CDR3 is TGCAGCGCCCGACGAGGGGGCAGTAATGAAAAACTGTTTTTT. This chain joins TRBV29-1 and TRBJ1-4; 7 positions match TRBD1. The V and J ends lost 7 bases and 4 bases, in that order; junction bases with no gene match: 9. This CDR3 comprises 14 residues. In germline, CDR1 is SQVTM, CDR2 ANQGSEA.

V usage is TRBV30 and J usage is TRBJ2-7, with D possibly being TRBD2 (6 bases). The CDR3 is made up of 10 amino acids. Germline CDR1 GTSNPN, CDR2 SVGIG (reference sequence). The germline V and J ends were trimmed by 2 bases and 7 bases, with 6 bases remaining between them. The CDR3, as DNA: TGTGCCTGGAGTCGGGAGGAGCAGTACTTC. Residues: CAWSREEQYF.

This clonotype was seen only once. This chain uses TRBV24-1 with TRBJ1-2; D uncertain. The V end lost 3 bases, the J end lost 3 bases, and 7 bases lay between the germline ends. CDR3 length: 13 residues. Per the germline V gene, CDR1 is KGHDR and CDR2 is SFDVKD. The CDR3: CATSDPGHYGYTF. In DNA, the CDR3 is TGTGCCACCAGTGATCCGGGTCACTATGGCTACACCTTC.

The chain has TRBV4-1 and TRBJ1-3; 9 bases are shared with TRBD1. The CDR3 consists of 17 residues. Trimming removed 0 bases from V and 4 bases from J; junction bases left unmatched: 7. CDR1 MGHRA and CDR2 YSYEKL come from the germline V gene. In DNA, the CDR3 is TGCGCCAGCAGCCAAGACGCAGCCGGGACAGGGGGAAACACCATATATTTT. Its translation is CASSQDAAGTGGNTIYF.

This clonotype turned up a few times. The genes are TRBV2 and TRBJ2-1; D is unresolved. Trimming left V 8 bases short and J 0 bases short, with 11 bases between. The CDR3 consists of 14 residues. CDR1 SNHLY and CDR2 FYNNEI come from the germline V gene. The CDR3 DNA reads TGTGCCAGCTGGTTCGACGGCTCCTACAATGAGCAGTTCTTC. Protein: CASWFDGSYNEQFF. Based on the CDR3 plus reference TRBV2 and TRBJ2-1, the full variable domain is EPEVTQTPSHQVTQMGQEVILRCVPISNHLYFYWYRQILGQKVEFLVSFYNNEISEKSEIFDDQFSVERPDGSNFTLKIRSTKLEDSAMYFCASWFDGSYNEQFFGPGTRLTVL.

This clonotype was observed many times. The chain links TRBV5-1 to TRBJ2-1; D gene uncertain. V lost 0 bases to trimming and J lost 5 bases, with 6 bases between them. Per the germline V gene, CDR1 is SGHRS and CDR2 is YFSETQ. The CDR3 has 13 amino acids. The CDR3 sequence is CASSLGPNNEQFF. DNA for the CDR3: TGCGCCAGCAGCTTGGGACCGAACAATGAGCAGTTCTTC.

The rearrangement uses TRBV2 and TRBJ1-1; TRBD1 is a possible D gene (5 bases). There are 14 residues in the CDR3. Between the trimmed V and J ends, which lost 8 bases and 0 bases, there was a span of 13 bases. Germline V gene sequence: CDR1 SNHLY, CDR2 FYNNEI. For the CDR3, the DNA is TGTGCCAGCGGGGACCGGACTATGAACACTGAAGCTTTCTTT. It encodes CASGDRTMNTEAFF.

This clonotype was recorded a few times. The CDR3 DNA reads as TGTGCCAGCAGTTACGACGTTATCGCAGCTTACAATGAGCAGTTCTTC. This gives the protein CASSYDVIAAYNEQFF. The chain recombines TRBV6-5 with TRBJ2-1, with unresolved D. The V gene lost 2 bases and the J gene lost 4 bases, with 15 bases spanning the gap. Germline CDR1 reads MNHEY; CDR2 reads SVGAGI. The CDR3 consists of 16 residues.

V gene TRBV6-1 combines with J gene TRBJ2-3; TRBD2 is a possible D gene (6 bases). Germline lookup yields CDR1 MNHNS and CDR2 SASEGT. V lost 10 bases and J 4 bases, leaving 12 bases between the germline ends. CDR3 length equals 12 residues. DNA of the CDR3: TGTGCCACTCGAGGGGAGGCAGATACGCAGTATTTT. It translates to CATRGEADTQYF.

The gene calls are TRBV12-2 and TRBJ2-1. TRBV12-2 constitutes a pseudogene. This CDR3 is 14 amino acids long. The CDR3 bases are TGTGCAAGTCGCCCTGGCGCTACCTACAATGAGCAGTTCTTC. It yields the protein CASRPGATYNEQFF.

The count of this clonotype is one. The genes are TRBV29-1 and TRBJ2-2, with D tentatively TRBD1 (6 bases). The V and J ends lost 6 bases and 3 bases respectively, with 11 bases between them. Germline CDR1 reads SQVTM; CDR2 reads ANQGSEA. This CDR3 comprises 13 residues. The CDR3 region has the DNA TGCAGCGTACAGGGCCCACACACCGGGGAGCTGTTTTTT. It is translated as CSVQGPHTGELFF.

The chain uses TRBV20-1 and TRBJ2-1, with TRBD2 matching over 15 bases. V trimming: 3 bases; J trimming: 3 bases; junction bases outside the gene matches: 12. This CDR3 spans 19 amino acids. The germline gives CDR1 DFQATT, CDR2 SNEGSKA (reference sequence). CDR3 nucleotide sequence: TGCAGTGCTAGGTCAACAGGGACTAGCGGGGGGCCGAACTACAATGAGCAGTTCTTC. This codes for CSARSTGTSGGPNYNEQFF.

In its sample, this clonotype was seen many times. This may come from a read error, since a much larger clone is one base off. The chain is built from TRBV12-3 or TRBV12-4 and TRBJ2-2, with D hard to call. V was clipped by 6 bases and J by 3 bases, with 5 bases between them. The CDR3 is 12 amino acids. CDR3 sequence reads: CASRSDTGELFF. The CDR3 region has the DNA TGTGCCAGCAGGTCCGACACCGGGGAGCTGTTTTTT.

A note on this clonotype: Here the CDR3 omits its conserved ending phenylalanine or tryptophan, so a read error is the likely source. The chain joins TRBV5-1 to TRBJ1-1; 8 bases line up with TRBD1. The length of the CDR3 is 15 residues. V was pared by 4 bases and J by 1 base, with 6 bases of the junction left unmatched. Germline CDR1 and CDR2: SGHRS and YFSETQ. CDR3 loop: CASSPRDRSNTEAFL. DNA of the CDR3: TGCGCCAGCAGCCCTAGGGACAGGTCGAACACTGAAGCTTTCTTA.

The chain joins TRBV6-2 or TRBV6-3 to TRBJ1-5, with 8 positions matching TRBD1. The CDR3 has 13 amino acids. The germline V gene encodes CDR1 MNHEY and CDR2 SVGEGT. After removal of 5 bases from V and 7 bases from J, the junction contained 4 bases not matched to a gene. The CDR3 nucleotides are TGTGCCAGCAGTGACAGGGGATGGCAGCCCCAGCATTTT. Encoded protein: CASSDRGWQPQHF.

The CDR3 DNA is TGTGCCAGCTCACCCTTGGACATTGCTAGCACAGATACGCAGTATTTT. Its translation is CASSPLDIASTDTQYF. The chain joins TRBV18 to TRBJ2-3; TRBD1 is a possible D gene (5 bases). Germline-derived CDR1 and CDR2 are KGHSH and LQKENI. The CDR3 has 16 residues. The germline V and J ends were trimmed by 3 bases and 0 bases, with 13 bases remaining between them. The entire variable domain, with the rest obtained from reference TRBV18 and TRBJ2-3, is as follows: NAGVMQNPRHLVRRRGQEARLRCSPMKGHSHVYWYRQLPEEGLKFMVYLQKENIIDESGMPKERFSAEFPKEGPSILRIQQVVRGDSAAYFCASSPLDIASTDTQYFGPGTRLTVL.

CDR3 sequence: CATSRDWDRRYQPQHF. The CDR3 coding sequence is TGTGCCACCAGCAGAGATTGGGACAGGCGGTATCAGCCCCAGCATTTT. V gene TRBV15 combines with J gene TRBJ1-5, with 8 bases matching TRBD1. The germline V gene encodes CDR1 LNHNV and CDR2 YYDKDF (reference sequence). The V gene end was trimmed by 0 bases and the J gene end by 5 bases; junction bases not matched to a gene: 6. CDR3 length: 16 residues.

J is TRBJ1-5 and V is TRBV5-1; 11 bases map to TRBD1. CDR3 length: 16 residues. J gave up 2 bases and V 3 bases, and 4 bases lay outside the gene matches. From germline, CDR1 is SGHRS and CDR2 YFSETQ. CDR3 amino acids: CASSWGTGGGNQPQHF. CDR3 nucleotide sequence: TGCGCCAGCAGCTGGGGGACAGGGGGAGGCAATCAGCCCCAGCATTTT.

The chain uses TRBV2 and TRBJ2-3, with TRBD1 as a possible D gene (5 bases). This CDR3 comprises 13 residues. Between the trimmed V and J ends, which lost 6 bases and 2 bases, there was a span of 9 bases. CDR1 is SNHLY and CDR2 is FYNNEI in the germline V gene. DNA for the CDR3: TGTGCCAGCAGGACAGAATTCACAGATACGCAGTATTTT. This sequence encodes CASRTEFTDTQYF.